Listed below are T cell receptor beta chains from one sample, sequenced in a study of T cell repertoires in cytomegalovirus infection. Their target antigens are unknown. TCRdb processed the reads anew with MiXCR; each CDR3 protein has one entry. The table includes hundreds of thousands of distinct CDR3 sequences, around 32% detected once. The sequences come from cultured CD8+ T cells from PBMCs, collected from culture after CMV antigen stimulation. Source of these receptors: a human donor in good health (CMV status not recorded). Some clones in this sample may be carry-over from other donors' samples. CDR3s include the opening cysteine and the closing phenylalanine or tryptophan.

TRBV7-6,CASSLNRGDGPHSVVQFF
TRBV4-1,CASSQEGPPGSEAFF
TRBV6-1,CASSERRFGGEQYF
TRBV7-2,CASSLGAGLSGELFF
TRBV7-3,CASSLGGRTANYGYTF
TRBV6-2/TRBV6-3,CASREGIEAFF
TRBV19,CASTPAGRGSQPQHF
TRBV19,CASRSGAEAFF
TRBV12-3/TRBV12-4,CASKPDGTGYSPLHF
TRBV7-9,CASSSGQGADTQYF
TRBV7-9,CASSAPTGGDGYTF
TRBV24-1,CATSDPGQGPTNEKLFF
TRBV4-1,CASSQYPSGETQYF